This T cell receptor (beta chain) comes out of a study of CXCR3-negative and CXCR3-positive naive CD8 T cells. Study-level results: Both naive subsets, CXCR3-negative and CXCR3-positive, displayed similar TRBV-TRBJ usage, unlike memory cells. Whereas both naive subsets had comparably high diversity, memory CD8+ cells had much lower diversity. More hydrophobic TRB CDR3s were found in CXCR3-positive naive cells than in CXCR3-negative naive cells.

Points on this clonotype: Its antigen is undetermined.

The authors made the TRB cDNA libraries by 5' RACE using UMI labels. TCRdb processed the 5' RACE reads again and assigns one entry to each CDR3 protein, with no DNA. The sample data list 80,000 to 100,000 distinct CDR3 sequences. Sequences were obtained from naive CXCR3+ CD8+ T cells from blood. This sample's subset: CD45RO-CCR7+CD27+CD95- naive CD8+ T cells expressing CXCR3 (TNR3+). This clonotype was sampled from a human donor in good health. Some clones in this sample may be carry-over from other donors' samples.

CDR3 amino acids: CAGSGPREKNNEQFF. V and J are TRBV3-2 and TRBJ2-1; TCRdb's D gene call, TRBD2, goes unchecked for lack of DNA. TRBV3-2 is a pseudogene segment. The CDR3 contains 15 residues.